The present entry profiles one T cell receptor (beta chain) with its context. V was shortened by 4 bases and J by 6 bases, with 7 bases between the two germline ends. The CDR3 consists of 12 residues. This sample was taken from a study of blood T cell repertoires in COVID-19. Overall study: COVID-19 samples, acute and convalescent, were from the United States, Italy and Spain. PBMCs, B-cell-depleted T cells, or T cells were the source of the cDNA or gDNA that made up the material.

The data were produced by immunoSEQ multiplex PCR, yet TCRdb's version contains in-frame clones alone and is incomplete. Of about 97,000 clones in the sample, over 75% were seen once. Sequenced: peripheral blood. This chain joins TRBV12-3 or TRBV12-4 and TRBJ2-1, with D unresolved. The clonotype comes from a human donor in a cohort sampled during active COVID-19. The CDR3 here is CASSSHGNEQFF. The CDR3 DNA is TGTGCCAGCAGTTCCCACGGCAATGAGCAGTTCTTC.